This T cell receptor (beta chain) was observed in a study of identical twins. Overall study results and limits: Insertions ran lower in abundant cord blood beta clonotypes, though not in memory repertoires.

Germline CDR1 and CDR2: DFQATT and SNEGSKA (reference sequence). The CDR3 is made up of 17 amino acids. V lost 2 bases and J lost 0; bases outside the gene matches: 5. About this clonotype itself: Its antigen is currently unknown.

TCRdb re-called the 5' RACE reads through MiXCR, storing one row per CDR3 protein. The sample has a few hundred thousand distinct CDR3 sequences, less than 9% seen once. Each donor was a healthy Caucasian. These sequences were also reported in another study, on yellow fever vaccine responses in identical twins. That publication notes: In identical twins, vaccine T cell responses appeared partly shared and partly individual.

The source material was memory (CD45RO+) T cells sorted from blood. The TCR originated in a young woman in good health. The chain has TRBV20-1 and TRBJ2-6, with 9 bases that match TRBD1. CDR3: CSARRDREDSGANVLTF. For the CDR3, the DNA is TGCAGTGCTAGACGGGACAGGGAAGACTCTGGGGCCAACGTCCTGACTTTC.